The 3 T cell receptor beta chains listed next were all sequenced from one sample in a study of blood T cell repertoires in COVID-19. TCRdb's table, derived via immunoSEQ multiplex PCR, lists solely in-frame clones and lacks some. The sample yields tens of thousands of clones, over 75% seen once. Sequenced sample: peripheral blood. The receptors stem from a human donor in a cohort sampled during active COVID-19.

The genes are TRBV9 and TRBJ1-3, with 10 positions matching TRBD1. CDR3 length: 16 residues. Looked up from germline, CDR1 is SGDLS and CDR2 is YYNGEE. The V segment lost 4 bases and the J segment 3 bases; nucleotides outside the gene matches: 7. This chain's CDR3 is CASSRQGADLGNTIYF. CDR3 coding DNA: TGTGCCAGCAGCCGACAGGGGGCCGACCTTGGAAACACCATATATTTT.

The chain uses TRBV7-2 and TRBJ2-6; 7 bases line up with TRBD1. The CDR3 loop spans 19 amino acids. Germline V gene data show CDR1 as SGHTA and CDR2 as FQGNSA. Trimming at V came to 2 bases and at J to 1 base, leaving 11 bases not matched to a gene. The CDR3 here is CASSLPRDRLLSGANVLTF. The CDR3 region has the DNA TGTGCCAGCAGCTTACCTCGGGACAGACTGCTTTCTGGGGCCAACGTCCTGACTTTC.

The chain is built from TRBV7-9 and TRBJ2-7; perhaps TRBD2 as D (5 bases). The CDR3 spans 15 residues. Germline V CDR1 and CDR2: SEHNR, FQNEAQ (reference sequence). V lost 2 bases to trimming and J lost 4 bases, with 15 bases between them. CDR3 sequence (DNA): TGTGCCAGCAGCTTAATAGGGAGTTCGGGGTACGAGCAGTACTTC. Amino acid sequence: CASSLIGSSGYEQYF.